Sequencing of this TCR beta chain was carried out in a study of T cells in Graves' hyperthyroidism and ophthalmopathy. Trimming took 4 bases from V and 7 from J; bases not matched to a gene: 8. The V gene's germline CDR1 is SEHNR and CDR2 FQNEAQ (reference sequence). This CDR3 has 16 residues. Broader study findings: Separating ophthalmopathy from stable hyperthyroidism was achieved by a 13 V-J model. It was a median around 6 months before onset that the model predicted ophthalmopathy.

Each diagnosis was grounded in clinical symptoms, serum thyroxine and TRAb, thyroid ultrasound, and orbital computed tomography. The PBMCs were sourced from fresh peripheral blood (about 10 ml). Amplification targeted TCR beta CDR3 regions from RNA transcripts. TCR CDR3 underwent first-round RT-PCR with the HTBI primer set. MiXCR, run by TCRdb on the multiplex PCR reads, gives a single entry per CDR3 protein. In the table there are over 250,000 distinct CDR3 sequences, roughly 13% of which are singletons. As regards this clonotype: Its antigen is not known.

This chain links TRBV7-9 with TRBJ2-1, with 12 bases matching TRBD2. The source material was blood. This clonotype was obtained from a woman aged 40 to 50 with Graves' ophthalmopathy. The DNA of the CDR3 is TGTGCCAGCAGCTACCGGACTAGCGGGATATTGAATGAGCAGTTCTTC. Its protein product is CASSYRTSGILNEQFF.